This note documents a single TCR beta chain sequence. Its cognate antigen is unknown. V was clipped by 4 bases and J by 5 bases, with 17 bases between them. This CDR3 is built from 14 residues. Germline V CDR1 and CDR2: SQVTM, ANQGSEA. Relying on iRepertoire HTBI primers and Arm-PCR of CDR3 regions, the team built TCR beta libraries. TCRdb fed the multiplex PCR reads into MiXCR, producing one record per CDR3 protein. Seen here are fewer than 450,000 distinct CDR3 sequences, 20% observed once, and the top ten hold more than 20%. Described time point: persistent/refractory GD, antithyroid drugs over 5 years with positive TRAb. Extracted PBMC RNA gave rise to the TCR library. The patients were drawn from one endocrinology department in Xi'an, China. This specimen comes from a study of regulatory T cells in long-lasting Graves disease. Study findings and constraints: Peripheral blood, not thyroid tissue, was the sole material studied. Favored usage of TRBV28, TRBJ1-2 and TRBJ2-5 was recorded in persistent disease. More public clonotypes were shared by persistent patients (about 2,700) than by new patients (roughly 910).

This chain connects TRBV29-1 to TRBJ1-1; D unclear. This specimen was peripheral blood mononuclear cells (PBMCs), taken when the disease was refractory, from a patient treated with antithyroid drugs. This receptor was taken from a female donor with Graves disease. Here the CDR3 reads CSVVKSWGGTEAFF. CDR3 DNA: TGCAGCGTTGTTAAGTCGTGGGGTGGAACTGAAGCTTTCTTT.